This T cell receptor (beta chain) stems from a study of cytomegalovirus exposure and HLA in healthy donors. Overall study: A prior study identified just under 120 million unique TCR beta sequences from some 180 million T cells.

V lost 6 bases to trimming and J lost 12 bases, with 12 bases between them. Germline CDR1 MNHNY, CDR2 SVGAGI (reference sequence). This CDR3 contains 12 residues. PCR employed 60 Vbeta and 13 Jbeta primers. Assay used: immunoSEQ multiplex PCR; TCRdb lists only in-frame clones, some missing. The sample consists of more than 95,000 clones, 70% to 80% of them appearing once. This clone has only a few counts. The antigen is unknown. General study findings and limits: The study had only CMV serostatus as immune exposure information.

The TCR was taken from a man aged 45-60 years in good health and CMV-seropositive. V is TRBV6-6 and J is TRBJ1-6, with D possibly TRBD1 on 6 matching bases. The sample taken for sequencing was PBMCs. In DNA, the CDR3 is TGTGCCAGCAGCACAGGGTCGGAACCCCTCCACTTT. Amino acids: CASSTGSEPLHF.